These T cell receptor beta chains were read from a single sample in a study of blood T cell repertoires in COVID-19. Sequencing used immunoSEQ multiplex PCR; TCRdb keeps in-frame clones, though not all of them. The sample yields around 12,000 clones, roughly 85% seen once. Sequencing was done on a sample of peripheral blood. The receptors originated from a human donor in a cohort sampled during active COVID-19. Each CDR3 is given with its conserved first and last residue. The order of the fields is V gene, D gene, J gene, clone size, CDR3 DNA, CDR3 protein. D genes are given only for firm matches. Rows may omit the clone size; those that give it use once, few, many or a size class.

v_call: TRBV5-6
d_call: .
j_call: TRBJ1-1
clone_size: .
cdr3_nt: TGTGCCAGCAGCCCAGGGACACCTTTGAGGGGCACTGAAGCTTTCTTT
cdr3_aa: CASSPGTPLRGTEAFF

v_call: TRBV5-1
d_call: .
j_call: TRBJ1-2
clone_size: few
cdr3_nt: TGCGCCAGCAGCCTAAGAATAGGGGTCTATGGCTACACCTTC
cdr3_aa: CASSLRIGVYGYTF

v_call: TRBV6-6
d_call: TRBD2
j_call: TRBJ2-7
clone_size: .
cdr3_nt: TGTGCCAGCAATAGCGGGACCTCCTACGAGCAGTACTTC
cdr3_aa: CASNSGTSYEQYF

v_call: TRBV6-5
d_call: .
j_call: TRBJ1-5
clone_size: .
cdr3_nt: TGTGCCAGCAGTTATAGGACGGGATATAGCAATCAGCCCCAGCATTTT
cdr3_aa: CASSYRTGYSNQPQHF

v_call: TRBV6-5
d_call: .
j_call: TRBJ2-1
clone_size: .
cdr3_nt: TGTGCCAGCAGCCAGTTCGGGAGTGGTTACAATGAGCAGTTCTTC
cdr3_aa: CASSQFGSGYNEQFF

v_call: TRBV15
d_call: TRBD1
j_call: TRBJ2-3
clone_size: .
cdr3_nt: TGTGCCACCAGCACGGGACAGGGGATAGATACGCAGTATTTT
cdr3_aa: CATSTGQGIDTQYF

v_call: TRBV5-1
d_call: .
j_call: TRBJ1-6
clone_size: few
cdr3_nt: TGCGCCAGCAGCTTGGCCGAGGGCTCCATTGGGAATTCACCCCTCCACTTT
cdr3_aa: CASSLAEGSIGNSPLHF

v_call: TRBV7-2
d_call: .
j_call: TRBJ1-6
clone_size: few
cdr3_nt: TGTGCCAGCAGCTTAAATCCCGGCGGGTTTGATTCACCCCTCCACTTT
cdr3_aa: CASSLNPGGFDSPLHF

v_call: TRBV5-1
d_call: .
j_call: TRBJ2-5
clone_size: .
cdr3_nt: TGCGCCAGCAGACGGACTCCGATTGGAGAGACCCAGTACTTC
cdr3_aa: CASRRTPIGETQYF

v_call: TRBV29-1
d_call: .
j_call: TRBJ2-1
clone_size: .
cdr3_nt: TGCAGCGTTGACCCTAGCAATGAGCAGTTCTTC
cdr3_aa: CSVDPSNEQFF

v_call: TRBV9
d_call: .
j_call: TRBJ2-3
clone_size: .
cdr3_nt: TGTGCCAGCAGCGCCGCGGCGATCTCAGATACGCAGTATTTT
cdr3_aa: CASSAAAISDTQYF

v_call: TRBV30
d_call: .
j_call: TRBJ2-3
clone_size: few
cdr3_nt: TGTGCCTGGAGTGTAAGTAGCGGCACAGATACGCAGTATTTT
cdr3_aa: CAWSVSSGTDTQYF

v_call: TRBV2
d_call: .
j_call: TRBJ2-7
clone_size: .
cdr3_nt: TGTGCCAGCAGTGGGCCCTCCGCGGGGCAGTACTTC
cdr3_aa: CASSGPSAGQYF

v_call: TRBV19
d_call: TRBD2
j_call: TRBJ2-5
clone_size: .
cdr3_nt: TGTGCCAGTAGCCGGACTAGCGGCGAGACCCAGTACTTC
cdr3_aa: CASSRTSGETQYF

v_call: TRBV19
d_call: TRBD1
j_call: TRBJ2-2
clone_size: .
cdr3_nt: TGTGCCAGTAGTACGCTTGGGACAGCGAACACCGGGGAGCTGTTTTTT
cdr3_aa: CASSTLGTANTGELFF

v_call: TRBV15
d_call: TRBD2
j_call: TRBJ2-1
clone_size: .
cdr3_nt: TGTGCCACCAGCAGAGATCAGCGGGGGAGGAACAATGAGCAGTTCTTC
cdr3_aa: CATSRDQRGRNNEQFF

v_call: TRBV5-4
d_call: .
j_call: TRBJ2-7
clone_size: .
cdr3_nt: TGTGCCAGCAGCTTGGGTTCAGGGATAATATACGAGCAGTACTTC
cdr3_aa: CASSLGSGIIYEQYF

v_call: TRBV12-3/TRBV12-4
d_call: .
j_call: TRBJ1-2
clone_size: .
cdr3_nt: TGTGCCAGCAGCCTACAGTCTAACTATGGCTACACCTTC
cdr3_aa: CASSLQSNYGYTF

v_call: TRBV15
d_call: .
j_call: TRBJ1-1
clone_size: .
cdr3_nt: TGTGCCACCAGCAGAGATCACGGCACTGAAGCTTTCTTT
cdr3_aa: CATSRDHGTEAFF

v_call: TRBV7-2
d_call: .
j_call: TRBJ1-2
clone_size: .
cdr3_nt: TGTGCCAGCAGCCCCGGACAGCTCCTCTCATATGGCTACACCTTC
cdr3_aa: CASSPGQLLSYGYTF